This T cell receptor beta chain was sequenced for a study of metastatic and nonmetastatic thyroid tumors. Across the whole study: From malignant and benign thyroid patients, repertoires in blood and in tumor or nodule tissue were compared.

Between the trimmed V and J ends, which lost 4 bases and 6 bases, there was a span of 13 bases. CDR1 and CDR2 from the germline V gene are KGHDR and SFDVKD. CDR3 size: 14 residues. Methods used by the authors: Researchers built a distant-metastasis classifier for papillary thyroid cancer that drew on CDR3 differences across clinicopathological groups. TCRdb reprocessed the PCR reads using MiXCR. The V and J calls, along with clone size, are taken from TCRdb and not from the paper's own processing. The data show about 48,000 clones, around 21% seen once. The entire patient cohort was treatment-naive prior to thyroid surgery. General study results and limits: For both blood and tumor, malignant thyroid tumors reportedly showed significantly higher TCR beta diversity than benign nodules did.

The sample holds many counts of this clone. The antigen is undetermined. This chain joins TRBV24-1 and TRBJ2-3; maybe TRBD2 (6 bases). This clonotype originated in a male donor with papillary thyroid cancer or a benign thyroid nodule (not recorded which). Some clones in this sample may be carry-over from other donors' samples. Sequencing was performed on blood. The CDR3 DNA reads TGTGCCACCAGTGACCTAGGACGGGGGGATACGCAGTATTTT. Its translation: CATSDLGRGDTQYF.